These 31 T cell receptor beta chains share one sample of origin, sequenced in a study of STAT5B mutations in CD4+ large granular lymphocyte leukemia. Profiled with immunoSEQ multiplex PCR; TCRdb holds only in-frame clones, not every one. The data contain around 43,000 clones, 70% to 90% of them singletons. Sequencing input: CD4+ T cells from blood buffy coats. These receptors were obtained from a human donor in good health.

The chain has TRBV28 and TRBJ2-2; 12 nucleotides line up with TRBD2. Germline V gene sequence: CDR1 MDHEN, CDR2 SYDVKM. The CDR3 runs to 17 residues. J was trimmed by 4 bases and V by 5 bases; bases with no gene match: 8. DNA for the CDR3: TGTGCCAGCAGTGGGACTAGCGGGCCCTCGGGCACCGGGGAGCTGTTTTTT. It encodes CASSGTSGPSGTGELFF. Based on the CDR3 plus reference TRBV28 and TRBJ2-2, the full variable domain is DVKVTQSSRYLVKRTGEKVFLECVQDMDHENMFWYRQDPGLGLRLIYFSYDVKMKEKGDIPEGYSVSREKKERFSLILESASTNQTSMYLCASSGTSGPSGTGELFFGEGSRLTVL.

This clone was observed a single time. CDR3 coding DNA: TGTGCCAGCAGTCCCGTTCGCGGGAGGGAGGCCTACGAGCAGTACTTC. This encodes CASSPVRGREAYEQYF. The chain carries TRBV28 and TRBJ2-7; 9 bases are a match to TRBD2. The CDR3 sequence is 16 residues long. Per the germline V gene, CDR1 is MDHEN and CDR2 is SYDVKM. The V and J ends lost 5 bases and 2 bases, in that order; junction bases with no gene match: 10.

CDR3 in DNA: TGTGCCAGCAGTTACGAGGCTAGCGCCAATGAGCAGTTCTTC. It specifies CASSYEASANEQFF. The chain recombines TRBV6-5 with TRBJ2-1; weak D call: TRBD2 (6 bases). This CDR3 has 14 amino acids. From germline, CDR1 is MNHEY and CDR2 SVGAGI. Trimming pared 2 bases from V and 6 bases from J, leaving 11 bases between.

The CDR3 reads CASSLLRGAGNTEAFF. The CDR3 DNA follows: TGTGCCAGCAGTTTATTGCGGGGGGCGGGTAACACTGAAGCTTTCTTT. V gene TRBV27 combines with J gene TRBJ1-1, with D possibly being TRBD1 (6 bases). The length of the CDR3 is 16 residues. Trimming removed 1 base from V and 2 bases from J, with 14 bases in between. CDR1 MNHEY and CDR2 SMNVEV come from the germline V gene (reference sequence).

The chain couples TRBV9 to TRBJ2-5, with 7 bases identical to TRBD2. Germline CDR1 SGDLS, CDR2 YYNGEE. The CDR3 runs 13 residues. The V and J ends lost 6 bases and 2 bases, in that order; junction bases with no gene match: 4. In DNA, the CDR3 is TGTGCCAGCAACTACGGGGGGCAAGAGACCCAGTACTTC. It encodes CASNYGGQETQYF. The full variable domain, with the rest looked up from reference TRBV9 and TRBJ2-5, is DSGVTQTPKHLITATGQRVTLRCSPRSGDLSVYWYQQSLDQGLQFLIQYYNGEERAKGNILERFSAQQFPDLHSELNLSSLELGDSALYFCASNYGGQETQYFGPGTRLLVL.

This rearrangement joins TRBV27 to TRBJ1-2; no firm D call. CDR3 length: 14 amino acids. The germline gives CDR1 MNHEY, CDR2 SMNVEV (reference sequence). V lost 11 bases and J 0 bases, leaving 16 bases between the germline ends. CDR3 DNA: TGTGCCGCCGCGTCGAAAGGTTCTAACTATGGCTACACCTTC. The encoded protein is CAAASKGSNYGYTF.

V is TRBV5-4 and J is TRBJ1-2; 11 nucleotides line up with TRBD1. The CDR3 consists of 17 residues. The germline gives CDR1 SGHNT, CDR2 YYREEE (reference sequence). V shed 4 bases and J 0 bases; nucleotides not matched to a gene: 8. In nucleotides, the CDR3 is TGTGCCAGCAGCCCGGATCCGGGACAGGGGGCTAACTATGGCTACACCTTC. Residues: CASSPDPGQGANYGYTF.

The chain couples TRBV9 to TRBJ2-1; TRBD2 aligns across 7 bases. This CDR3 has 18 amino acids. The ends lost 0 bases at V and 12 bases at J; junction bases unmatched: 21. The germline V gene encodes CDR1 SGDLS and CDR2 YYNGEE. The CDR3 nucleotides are TGTGCCAGCAGCGTAGGCTCCCGGGAGGCTCGTCTTAGGGGCGGGCAGTTCTTC. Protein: CASSVGSREARLRGGQFF.

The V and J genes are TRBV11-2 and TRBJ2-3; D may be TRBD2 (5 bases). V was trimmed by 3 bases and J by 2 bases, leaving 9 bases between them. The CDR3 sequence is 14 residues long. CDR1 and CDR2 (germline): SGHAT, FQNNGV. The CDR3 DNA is TGTGCCAGCAGCTTTAGCGCTACCACAGATACGCAGTATTTT. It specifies CASSFSATTDTQYF. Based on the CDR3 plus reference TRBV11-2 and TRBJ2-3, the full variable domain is EAGVAQSPRYKIIEKRQSVAFWCNPISGHATLYWYQQILGQGPKLLIQFQNNGVVDDSQLPKDRFSAERLKGVDSTLKIQPAKLEDSAVYLCASSFSATTDTQYFGPGTRLTVL.

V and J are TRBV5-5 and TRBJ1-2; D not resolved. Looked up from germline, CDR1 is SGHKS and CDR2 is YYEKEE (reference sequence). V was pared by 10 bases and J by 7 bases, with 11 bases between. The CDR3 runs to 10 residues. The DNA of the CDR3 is TGTGCCGGGAACCCGGGTGGCTACACCTTC. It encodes CAGNPGGYTF.

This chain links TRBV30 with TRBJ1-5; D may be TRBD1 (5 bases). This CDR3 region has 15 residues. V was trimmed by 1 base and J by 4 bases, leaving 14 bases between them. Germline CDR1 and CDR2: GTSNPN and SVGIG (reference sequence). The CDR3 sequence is CAWSGQSLVNQPQHF. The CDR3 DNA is TGTGCCTGGAGTGGACAGTCACTAGTTAATCAGCCCCAGCATTTT.

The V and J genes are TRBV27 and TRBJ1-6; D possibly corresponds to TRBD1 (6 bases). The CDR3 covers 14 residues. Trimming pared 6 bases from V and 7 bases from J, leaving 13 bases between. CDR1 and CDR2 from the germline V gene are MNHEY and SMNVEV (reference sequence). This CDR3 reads CASRMGQSNSPLHF. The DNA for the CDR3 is TGTGCCAGCAGGATGGGACAATCGAATTCACCCCTCCACTTT.

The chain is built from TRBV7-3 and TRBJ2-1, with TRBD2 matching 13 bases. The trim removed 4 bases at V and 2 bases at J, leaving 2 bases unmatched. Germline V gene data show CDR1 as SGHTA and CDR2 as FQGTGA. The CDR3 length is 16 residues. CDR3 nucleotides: TGTGCCAGCAGCTCACTAGCGGGAGGGCCCTACAATGAGCAGTTCTTC. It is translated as CASSSLAGGPYNEQFF.

The CDR3 protein is CAWSTGPYEQYF. In DNA, the CDR3 is TGTGCCTGGAGCACTGGGCCCTACGAGCAGTACTTC. The rearrangement uses TRBV30 and TRBJ2-7; no clear D. From germline, CDR1 is GTSNPN and CDR2 SVGIG (reference sequence). This CDR3 has 12 residues. V was clipped by 3 bases and J by 2 bases, with 8 bases between them.

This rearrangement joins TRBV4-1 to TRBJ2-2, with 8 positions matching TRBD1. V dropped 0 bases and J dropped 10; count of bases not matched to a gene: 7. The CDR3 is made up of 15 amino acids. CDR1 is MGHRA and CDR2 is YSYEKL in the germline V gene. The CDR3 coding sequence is TGCGCCAGCAGCCAAGATCCAACAGGGGGTTTGGAGCTGTTTTTT. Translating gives CASSQDPTGGLELFF.

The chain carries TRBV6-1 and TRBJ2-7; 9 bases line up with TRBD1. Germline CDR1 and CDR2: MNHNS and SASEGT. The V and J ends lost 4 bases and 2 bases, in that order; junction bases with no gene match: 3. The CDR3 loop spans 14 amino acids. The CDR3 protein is CASSVRTGAYEQYF. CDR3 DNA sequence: TGTGCCAGCAGTGTTCGGACAGGGGCCTACGAGCAGTACTTC.

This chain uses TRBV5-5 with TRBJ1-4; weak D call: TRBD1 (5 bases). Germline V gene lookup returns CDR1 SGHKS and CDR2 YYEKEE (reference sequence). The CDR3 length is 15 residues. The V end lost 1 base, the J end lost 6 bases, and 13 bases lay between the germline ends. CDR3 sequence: CASSLSRTRDEKLFF. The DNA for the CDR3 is TGTGCCAGCAGCTTGAGCAGGACACGGGATGAAAAACTGTTTTTT. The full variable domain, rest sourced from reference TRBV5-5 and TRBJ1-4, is DAGVTQSPTHLIKTRGQQVTLRCSPISGHKSVSWYQQVLGQGPQFIFQYYEKEERGRGNFPDRFSARQFPNYSSELNVNALLLGDSALYLCASSLSRTRDEKLFFGSGTQLSVL.

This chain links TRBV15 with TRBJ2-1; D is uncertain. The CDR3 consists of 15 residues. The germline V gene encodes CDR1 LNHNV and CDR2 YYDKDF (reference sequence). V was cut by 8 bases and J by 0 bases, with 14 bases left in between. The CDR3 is CATGLVKSSYNEQFF. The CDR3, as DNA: TGTGCCACCGGCTTAGTCAAGAGCTCCTACAATGAGCAGTTCTTC.

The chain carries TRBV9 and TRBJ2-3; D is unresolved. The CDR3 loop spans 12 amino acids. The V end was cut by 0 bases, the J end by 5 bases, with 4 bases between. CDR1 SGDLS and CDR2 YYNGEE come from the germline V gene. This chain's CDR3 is CASSVGGDTQYF. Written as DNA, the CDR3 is TGTGCCAGCAGCGTAGGGGGAGATACGCAGTATTTT.

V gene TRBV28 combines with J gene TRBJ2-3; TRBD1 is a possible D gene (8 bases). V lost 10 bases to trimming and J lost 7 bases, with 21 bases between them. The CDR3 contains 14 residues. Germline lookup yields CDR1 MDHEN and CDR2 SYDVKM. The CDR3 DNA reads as TGTGCCATCAGCGGGACGGGACAGGTGAATACGCAGTATTTT. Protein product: CAISGTGQVNTQYF.

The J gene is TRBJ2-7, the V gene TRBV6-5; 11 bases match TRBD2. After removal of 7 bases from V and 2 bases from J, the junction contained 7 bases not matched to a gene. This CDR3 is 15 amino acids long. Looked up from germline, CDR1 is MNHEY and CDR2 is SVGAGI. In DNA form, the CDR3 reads TGTGCCAGCAAACTCGGGACTAGCGGAACCTACGAGCAGTACTTC. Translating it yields CASKLGTSGTYEQYF.

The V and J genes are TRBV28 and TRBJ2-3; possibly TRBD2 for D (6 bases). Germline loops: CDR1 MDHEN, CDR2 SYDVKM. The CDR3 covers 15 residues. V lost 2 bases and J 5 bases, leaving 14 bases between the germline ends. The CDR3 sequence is CASSLMEGPKDTQYF. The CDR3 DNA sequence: TGTGCCAGCAGTTTAATGGAGGGCCCCAAAGATACGCAGTATTTT.

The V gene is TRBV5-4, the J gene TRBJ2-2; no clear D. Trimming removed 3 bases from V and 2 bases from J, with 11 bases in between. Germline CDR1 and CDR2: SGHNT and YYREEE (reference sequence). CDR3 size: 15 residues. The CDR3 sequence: CASSWAKGNTGELFF. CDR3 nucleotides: TGTGCCAGCAGCTGGGCAAAGGGAAACACCGGGGAGCTGTTTTTT.

The CDR3 is CASSLFDRGNEKLFF. As DNA, the CDR3 is TGTGCCAGCAGTTTATTTGACAGGGGTAATGAAAAACTGTTTTTT. V is TRBV28 and J is TRBJ1-4, with TRBD1 matching over 8 bases. The CDR3 sequence is 15 residues long. V was pared by 1 base and J by 4 bases, with 2 bases of the junction left unmatched. The germline V gene has CDR1 MDHEN and CDR2 SYDVKM.

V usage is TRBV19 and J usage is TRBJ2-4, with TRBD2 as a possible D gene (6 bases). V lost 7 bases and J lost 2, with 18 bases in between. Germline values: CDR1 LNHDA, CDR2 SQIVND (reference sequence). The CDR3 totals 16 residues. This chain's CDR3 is CASTEAGPKTKNIQYF. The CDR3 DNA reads TGTGCCAGTACAGAGGCGGGGCCGAAGACCAAAAACATTCAGTACTTC.

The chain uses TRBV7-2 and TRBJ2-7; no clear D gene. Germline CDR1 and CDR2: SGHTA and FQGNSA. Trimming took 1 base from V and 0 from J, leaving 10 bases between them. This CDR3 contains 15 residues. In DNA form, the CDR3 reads TGTGCCAGCAGCTTAGGGGGTGCCCTCTCCTACGAGCAGTACTTC. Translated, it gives CASSLGGALSYEQYF.

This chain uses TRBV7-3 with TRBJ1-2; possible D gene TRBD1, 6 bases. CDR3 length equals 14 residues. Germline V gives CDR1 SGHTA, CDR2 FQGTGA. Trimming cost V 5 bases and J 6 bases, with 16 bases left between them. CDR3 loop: CASSPTQGLDGYTF. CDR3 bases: TGTGCCAGCAGCCCTACACAGGGTTTAGATGGCTACACCTTC.

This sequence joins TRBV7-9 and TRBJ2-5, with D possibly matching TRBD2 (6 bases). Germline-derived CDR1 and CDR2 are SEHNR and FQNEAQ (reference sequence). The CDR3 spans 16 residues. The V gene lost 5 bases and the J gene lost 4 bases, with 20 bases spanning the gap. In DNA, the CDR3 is TGTGCCAGCAGCCGAACAAACGAGCTAGCGAGAGAGACCCAGTACTTC. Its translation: CASSRTNELARETQYF.

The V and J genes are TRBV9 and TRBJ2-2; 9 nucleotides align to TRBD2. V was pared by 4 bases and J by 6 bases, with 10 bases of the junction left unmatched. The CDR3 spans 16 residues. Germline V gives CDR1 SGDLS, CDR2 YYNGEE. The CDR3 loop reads CASSPHIAGVAGELFF. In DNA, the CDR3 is TGTGCCAGCAGCCCTCACATAGCGGGAGTGGCCGGGGAGCTGTTTTTT.

Here the CDR3 DNA reads TGTGCCAGCAGTGAAGCGGACAGCTACGAGCAGTACTTC. Translating it yields CASSEADSYEQYF. The rearrangement uses TRBV6-1 and TRBJ2-5; D possibly corresponds to TRBD1 (6 bases). TRBJ2-7 matches the DNA end more closely, so the J call is doubtful. This CDR3 is built from 13 residues. CDR1 and CDR2 (germline): MNHNS, SASEGT.

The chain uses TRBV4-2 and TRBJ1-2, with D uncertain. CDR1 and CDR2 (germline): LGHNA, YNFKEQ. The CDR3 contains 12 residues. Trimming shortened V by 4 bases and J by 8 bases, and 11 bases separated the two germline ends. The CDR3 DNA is TGTGCCAGCAGCCCTGGTATCCCGGGCTACACCTTC. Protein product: CASSPGIPGYTF.